The subject of this entry is one TCR beta chain. The sample belongs to a study of blood T cell repertoires in COVID-19. Study-level background: Samples taken during acute and convalescent COVID-19 were collected in the United States, Italy and Spain. T cells, B-cell-depleted T cells, or PBMCs supplied cDNA or gDNA.

Authors' analysis steps: Estimation of nucleated cell counts was performed using reference gene primer amplification. TCRdb keeps only in-frame clones here, not all; method: immunoSEQ multiplex PCR. The DNA was the basis for D and trimming; V, J and clone size are from that table. The sample has about 83,000 clones; about 85% are singletons. The CDR3 contains 14 residues. The V gene lost 6 bases and the J gene lost 5 bases, with 16 bases spanning the gap. Germline assignment: CDR1 SNHLY and CDR2 FYNNEI. The TCR sequence derives from a woman between 50 and 59 years old with active or convalescent COVID-19. The specimen was peripheral blood. This chain links TRBV2 with TRBJ1-1; D is unclear. The CDR3 spells CASRGTEVSTEAFF. CDR3 DNA: TGTGCCAGCAGAGGTACAGAAGTTTCGACTGAAGCTTTCTTT.